This record concerns one TCR beta chain sequence. The data stem from a study of blood T cell repertoires in COVID-19. Produced via immunoSEQ multiplex PCR; TCRdb's table is partial and in-frame only. This table has fewer than 200,000 clones, roughly 84% appearing once. Germline V gene sequence: CDR1 LGHNA, CDR2 YNFKEQ. The ends lost 1 base at V and 4 bases at J; junction bases unmatched: 11. This CDR3 has 18 residues. V and J are TRBV4-2 and TRBJ1-2, with 11 bases aligning to TRBD1. This receptor was taken from a young woman who had been exposed to COVID-19. Sequenced material: PBMCs or T cells enriched from blood (not recorded which). The CDR3 is CASSQGEGQGDPIYGYTF. Written as DNA, the CDR3 is TGTGCCAGCAGCCAAGGGGAGGGACAGGGGGACCCCATCTATGGCTACACCTTC.